Listed below are T cell receptor beta chains from one sample, sequenced in a study of Graves' ophthalmopathy and Graves' hyperthyroidism. Each CDR3 protein gets one entry after TCRdb re-called the multiplex PCR reads with MiXCR. The sample holds a few hundred thousand distinct CDR3 sequences; approximately 15% are singletons and the top ten take around 6.6%. The sample was peripheral blood. The receptor source for this set is a young woman with stable Graves' hyperthyroidism. Both conserved end residues are part of each CDR3. The D gene is left open where the match is weak. For some rows the clone size is stated as once, few or many, or as a class when expanded; others skip it.

TGTGCCACCGGGGGGCTCTTGGGTGGCTACACCTTC CATGGLLGGYTF NA TRBJ1-2 TRBV15 NA
TGTGCCAGCAGTTTGTGGGGACAGGCGCCCTACGAGCAGTACTTC CASSLWGQAPYEQYF TRBD1 TRBJ2-7 TRBV12-3/TRBV12-4 many
TGTGCCAGCAGCCGCTGGAGGGGTAATCAGCCCCAGCATTTT CASSRWRGNQPQHF NA TRBJ1-5 TRBV12-3/TRBV12-4 many
TGTGCCAGTGGGGACAGGGGGCATTGGACTGAAGCTTTCTTT CASGDRGHWTEAFF TRBD1 TRBJ1-1 TRBV19 many
TGCGCCAGCAGCCAATTGGACGGATCCTACGAGCAGTACTTC CASSQLDGSYEQYF NA TRBJ2-7 TRBV4-1 NA
TGTGCCAGCAGTCTAGACAGCGCTGGAAACACCATATATTTT CASSLDSAGNTIYF NA TRBJ1-3 TRBV6-1 many
TGTGCCAGCAGCTTAGTCGGGGGAGTGGGGGAGACCCAGTACTTC CASSLVGGVGETQYF NA TRBJ2-5 TRBV7-2 few
TGTGCCAGCAGGCGCCAACTAGCGGGGGGGCCAGAGACCCAGTACTTC CASRRQLAGGPETQYF TRBD2 TRBJ2-5 TRBV12-3/TRBV12-4 many
TGTGCCAGCAGCCAAGTAGCAAGTACTAACTATGGCTACACCTTC CASSQVASTNYGYTF NA TRBJ1-2 TRBV3-1 many
TGCAGCGTTGAGGGACAGCTTGGTGAGACCCAGTACTTC CSVEGQLGETQYF TRBD1 TRBJ2-5 TRBV29-1 few
TGTGCCAGCAGCTTCGAAGGGACAGGAGGATGGACTGAAGCTTTCTTT CASSFEGTGGWTEAFF TRBD1 TRBJ1-1 TRBV11-3 many
TGTGCCAGCAGTTCAGGGGGCTTGACACCCCTCCACTTT CASSSGGLTPLHF TRBD1 TRBJ1-6 TRBV6-1 many
TGCAGCGTTGGAACGGCACCGCTCGAGCAGTACTTC CSVGTAPLEQYF NA TRBJ2-7 TRBV29-1 many
TGTGCCAGCAGTTCCCGCCGACTAGCGGGGCTTGACGAGCAGTACTTC CASSSRRLAGLDEQYF TRBD2 TRBJ2-7 TRBV12-3/TRBV12-4 many
TGTGCCAGCAGTTTAGGCAACGAGCAGTACTTC CASSLGNEQYF NA TRBJ2-7 TRBV12-3/TRBV12-4 many
TGTGCCAGCTCACCGGGACTGCCCGGGAGTAATTCACCCCTCCACTTT CASSPGLPGSNSPLHF NA TRBJ1-6 TRBV18 many
TGTGCCAGCAGCGATAGGGCCCGAACAGAAGCTTTCTTT CASSDRARTEAFF NA TRBJ1-1 TRBV27 many
TGTGCCAGCAGTGGAAGGGGGCCGGACACTGAAGCTTTCTTT CASSGRGPDTEAFF TRBD1 TRBJ1-1 TRBV25-1 NA
TGCAGCGTTGAATGGCCCCTTAACACTGAAGCTTTCTTT CSVEWPLNTEAFF NA TRBJ1-1 TRBV29-1 NA
TGTGCCAGCAGCTTAACTGGGACAGGGGGCAATGGCTACACCTTC CASSLTGTGGNGYTF TRBD1 TRBJ1-2 TRBV7-2 NA
TGTGCCAGCAGGCACCAGGCCTACGAGCAGTACTTC CASRHQAYEQYF NA TRBJ2-7 TRBV6-2/TRBV6-3 many
TGTGCCACCAGCAGAGAGAGAGTTATCTATGGCTACACCTTC CATSRERVIYGYTF NA TRBJ1-2 TRBV15 many
TGTGCCAGCAGCCTGGGACGCATCCTTAGCCCTAACACTGAAGCTTTCTTT CASSLGRILSPNTEAFF NA TRBJ1-1 TRBV11-2 many
TGTGCCAGCAGCCAAGGCCGGGCTCTCTACGAGCAGTACTTC CASSQGRALYEQYF NA TRBJ2-7 TRBV14 NA
TGTGCCACCAGCAGAGCTCTACCGGGTGGGGGAAGCGGCTATGGCTACACCTTC CATSRALPGGGSGYGYTF NA TRBJ1-2 TRBV15 many
TGTGCCATCTCGAGGGGGGCCAAAAACATTCAGTACTTC CAISRGAKNIQYF NA TRBJ2-4 TRBV6-5 NA
TGCGCCAGCAGCTCCGGGACCCTCGGCGAGCAGTACTTC CASSSGTLGEQYF NA TRBJ2-7 TRBV5-1 NA
TGCGCCAGCAGCTTGGCAGCTAGCGGACACCAAGAGACCCAGTACTTC CASSLAASGHQETQYF TRBD2 TRBJ2-5 TRBV5-1 many
TGTGCCACCAGTGAGGACAGTTCTTGGGATACGCAGTATTTT CATSEDSSWDTQYF NA TRBJ2-3 TRBV24-1 NA
TGTGCCAGCAGCCGAGCGGGAGCACAAGCCAAAAACATTCAGTACTTC CASSRAGAQAKNIQYF TRBD2 TRBJ2-4 TRBV13 many
TGTGCCAGCAGCCGCTCGACTCGGGCGCCGAACACCGGGGAGCTGTTTTTT CASSRSTRAPNTGELFF NA TRBJ2-2 TRBV11-3 many
TGTGCCAGCAGGGAAAACAGGGGAACCCACAACACCGGGGAGCTGTTTTTT CASRENRGTHNTGELFF TRBD1 TRBJ2-2 TRBV6-2/TRBV6-3 many
TGTGCCAGCAGCTTATCCGCAGGGGGCACTGAAGCTTTCTTT CASSLSAGGTEAFF TRBD1 TRBJ1-1 TRBV7-3 NA
TGTGCCAGCAGTTTGAGGGGCGAGGGAGAGACCCAGTACTTC CASSLRGEGETQYF NA TRBJ2-5 TRBV12-3/TRBV12-4 many
TGTGCCAGCAGTTTCGAAGGCCTCGGGGGAAACACCATATATTTT CASSFEGLGGNTIYF NA TRBJ1-3 TRBV12-3/TRBV12-4 NA
TGCGCCAGCAGCGGAAGTATGAACGAGCAGTACTTC CASSGSMNEQYF NA TRBJ2-7 TRBV4-1 many
TGTGCCAGCGGGGGCAGTACCTCCTACGAGCAGTACTTC CASGGSTSYEQYF NA TRBJ2-7 TRBV14 many
TGTGCCAGCGGTCGCGGGGAATTGTACGAGCAGTACTTC CASGRGELYEQYF NA TRBJ2-7 TRBV7-2 NA
TGTGCCAGTAGGGACAGACAGCGACACTCCTACGAGCAGTACTTC CASRDRQRHSYEQYF NA TRBJ2-7 TRBV19 few
TGTGCCAGCAGCTTAATTATGGGGGACAGGGGGCTCTACGAGCAGTACTTC CASSLIMGDRGLYEQYF TRBD1 TRBJ2-7 TRBV7-8 few
TGTGCCAGCAGCCAAGAGGGACAGGGATACACTGAAGCTTTCTTT CASSQEGQGYTEAFF TRBD1 TRBJ1-1 TRBV4-2 NA
TGTGCCTGGAGTACTGGGACTCCCAAGACCCAGTACTTC CAWSTGTPKTQYF NA TRBJ2-5 TRBV30 NA
TGTGCCAGCAGTTACTGGGGAACCACCTACGAGCAGTACTTC CASSYWGTTYEQYF NA TRBJ2-7 TRBV6-5 NA
TGTGCCAGCAGTACCTCTGCCAAGCTGGGTGGCTACACCTTC CASSTSAKLGGYTF NA TRBJ1-2 TRBV12-3/TRBV12-4 many
TGTGCCAGCAGTTTAGGACCCAGGATCGGCTACACCTTC CASSLGPRIGYTF NA TRBJ1-2 TRBV12-3/TRBV12-4 many
TGTGCCAGCAGCCCCGGGGGAGCCGGGAAGGAGACCCAGTACTTC CASSPGGAGKETQYF NA TRBJ2-5 TRBV11-3 few
TGTGCCAGCAGCCACGGACAGTTGTCTGGAAACACCATATATTTT CASSHGQLSGNTIYF NA TRBJ1-3 TRBV6-1 many
TGCGCCAGCAGAAGAGTAGAAACTCAGCCCCAGCATTTT CASRRVETQPQHF NA TRBJ1-5 TRBV10-2 NA
TGCAGTGCTAGCCAGACAGACCCCGGGATCGAGCAGTACTTC CSASQTDPGIEQYF NA TRBJ2-7 TRBV20-1 NA
TGTGCCAGCAGTCGACAGACCTCCTACGAGCAGTACTTC CASSRQTSYEQYF NA TRBJ2-7 TRBV2 many
TGTGCCAGCAGTGAAGCGGCCGGGGGGATTAGGAACACTGAAGCTTTCTTT CASSEAAGGIRNTEAFF NA TRBJ1-1 TRBV6-1 NA
TGTGCCAGTAGTATTACCAGCAATCAGCCCCAGCATTTT CASSITSNQPQHF NA TRBJ1-5 TRBV19 many
TGCAGTGCTCCGGGACAGGGGGCTGGATATAATTCACCCCTCCACTTT CSAPGQGAGYNSPLHF TRBD1 TRBJ1-6 TRBV20-1 many
TGCGCCAGCAGCTGGTCGGGGCCTCCGCAAGAGACCCAGTACTTC CASSWSGPPQETQYF NA TRBJ2-5 TRBV5-1 many
TGTGCCACCAGCAGAGAGGGACCGAATCAAGAGACCCAGTACTTC CATSREGPNQETQYF NA TRBJ2-5 TRBV15 NA
TGCGCCAGCAGCCGGGACAGGGGAGACACCATATATTTT CASSRDRGDTIYF TRBD1 TRBJ1-3 TRBV5-1 many
TGTGCCAGCAGTTTCCGCACTGAAGCTTTCTTT CASSFRTEAFF NA TRBJ1-1 TRBV12-3/TRBV12-4 many
TGTGCCAGCAGTCTCTCTTTTGGGACAGGGGTCGAGAAAGCTTTCTTT CASSLSFGTGVEKAFF TRBD1 TRBJ1-1 TRBV27 many
TGCAGTGCTAGCGAGACGGGGCTAGAGACCCAGTACTTC CSASETGLETQYF NA TRBJ2-5 TRBV20-1 many
TGTGCCAGCAGCTTAGGAGCGGCAGGGTTTCATCCGAACACTGAAGCTTTCTTT CASSLGAAGFHPNTEAFF NA TRBJ1-1 TRBV11-2 many